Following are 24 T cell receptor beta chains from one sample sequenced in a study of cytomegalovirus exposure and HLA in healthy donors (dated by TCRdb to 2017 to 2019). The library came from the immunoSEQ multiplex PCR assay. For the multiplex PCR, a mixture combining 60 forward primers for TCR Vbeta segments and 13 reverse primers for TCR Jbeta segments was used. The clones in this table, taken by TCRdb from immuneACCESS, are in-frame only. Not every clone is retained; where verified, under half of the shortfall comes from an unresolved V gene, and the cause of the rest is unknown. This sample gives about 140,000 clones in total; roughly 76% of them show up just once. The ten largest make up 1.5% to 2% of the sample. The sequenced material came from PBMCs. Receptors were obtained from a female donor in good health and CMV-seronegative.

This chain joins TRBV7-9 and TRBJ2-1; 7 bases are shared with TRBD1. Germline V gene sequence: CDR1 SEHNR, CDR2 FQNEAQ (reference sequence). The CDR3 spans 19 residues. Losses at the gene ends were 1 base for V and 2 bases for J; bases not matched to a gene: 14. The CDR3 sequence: CASSLGSPGQRRPYNEQFF. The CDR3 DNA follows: TGTGCCAGCAGCTTAGGGTCCCCGGGACAGCGGAGGCCCTACAATGAGCAGTTCTTC. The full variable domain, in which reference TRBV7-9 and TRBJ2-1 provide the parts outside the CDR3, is DTGVSQNPRHKITKRGQNVTFRCDPISEHNRLYWYRQTLGQGPEFLTYFQNEAQLEKSRLLSDRFSAERPKGSFSTLEIQRTEQGDSAMYLCASSLGSPGQRRPYNEQFFGPGTRLTVL.

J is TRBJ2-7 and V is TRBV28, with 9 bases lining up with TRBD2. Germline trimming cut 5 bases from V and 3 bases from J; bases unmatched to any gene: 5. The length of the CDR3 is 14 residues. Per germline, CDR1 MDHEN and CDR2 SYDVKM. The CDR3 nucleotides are TGTGCCAGCAGTGGCGCGGGAGGGAACTACGAGCAGTACTTC. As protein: CASSGAGGNYEQYF. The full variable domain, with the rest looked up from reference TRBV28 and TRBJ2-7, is DVKVTQSSRYLVKRTGEKVFLECVQDMDHENMFWYRQDPGLGLRLIYFSYDVKMKEKGDIPEGYSVSREKKERFSLILESASTNQTSMYLCASSGAGGNYEQYFGPGTRLTVT.

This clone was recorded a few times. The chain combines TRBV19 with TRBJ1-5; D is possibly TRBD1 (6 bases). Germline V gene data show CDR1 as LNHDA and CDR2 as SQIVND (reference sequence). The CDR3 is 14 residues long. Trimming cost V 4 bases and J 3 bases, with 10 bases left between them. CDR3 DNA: TGTGCCAGTAGTACTGGACAGTACAATCAGCCCCAGCATTTT. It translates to CASSTGQYNQPQHF.

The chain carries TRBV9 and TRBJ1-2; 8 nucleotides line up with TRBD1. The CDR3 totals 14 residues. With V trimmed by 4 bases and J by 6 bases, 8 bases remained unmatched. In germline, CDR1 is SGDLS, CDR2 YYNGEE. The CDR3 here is CASSPRQGSHGYTF. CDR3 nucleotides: TGTGCCAGCAGCCCCCGACAGGGGAGCCATGGCTACACCTTC.

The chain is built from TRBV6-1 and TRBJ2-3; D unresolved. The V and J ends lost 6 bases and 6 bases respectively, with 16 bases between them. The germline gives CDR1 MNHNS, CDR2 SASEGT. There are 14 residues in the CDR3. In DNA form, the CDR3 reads TGTGCCAGCAGATTACAGTTCCACATGGATACGCAGTATTTT. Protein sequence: CASRLQFHMDTQYF.

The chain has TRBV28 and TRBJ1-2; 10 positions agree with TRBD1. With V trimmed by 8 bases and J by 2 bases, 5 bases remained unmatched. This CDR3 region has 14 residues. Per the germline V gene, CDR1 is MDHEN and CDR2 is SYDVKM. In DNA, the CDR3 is TGTGCCAGCGCGACAGGGGGCGGAAACTATGGCTACACCTTC. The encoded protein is CASATGGGNYGYTF.

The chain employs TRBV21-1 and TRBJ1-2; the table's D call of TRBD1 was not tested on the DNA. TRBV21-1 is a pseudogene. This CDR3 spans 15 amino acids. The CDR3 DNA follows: TGTGCCAGCAGCAAAGCAGGACAGCGGAGCTATGGCTACACCTTC. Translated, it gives CASSKAGQRSYGYTF.

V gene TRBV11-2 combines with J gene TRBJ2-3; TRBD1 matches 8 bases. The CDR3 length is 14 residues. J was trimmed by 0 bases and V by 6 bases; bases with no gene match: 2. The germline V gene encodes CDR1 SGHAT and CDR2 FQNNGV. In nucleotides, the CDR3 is TGTGCCAGCAGGACAGGGGCTAGCACAGATACGCAGTATTTT. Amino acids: CASRTGASTDTQYF.

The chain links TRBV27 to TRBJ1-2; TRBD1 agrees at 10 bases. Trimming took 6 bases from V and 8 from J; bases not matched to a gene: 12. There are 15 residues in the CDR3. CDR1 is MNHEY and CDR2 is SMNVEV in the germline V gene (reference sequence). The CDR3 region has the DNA TGTGCCAGCAGCTATTCCCGGGGACAGGGGTCCGGCTACACCTTC. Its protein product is CASSYSRGQGSGYTF.

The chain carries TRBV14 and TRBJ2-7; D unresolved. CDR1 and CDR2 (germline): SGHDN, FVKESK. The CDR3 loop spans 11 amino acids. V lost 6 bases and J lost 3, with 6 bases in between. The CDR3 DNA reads TGTGCCAGCAGTATCAGCTACGAGCAGTACTTC. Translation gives CASSISYEQYF.

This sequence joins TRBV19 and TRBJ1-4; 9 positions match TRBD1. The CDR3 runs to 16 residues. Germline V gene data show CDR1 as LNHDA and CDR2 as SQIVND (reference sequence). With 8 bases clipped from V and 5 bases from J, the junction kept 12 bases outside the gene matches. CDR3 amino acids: CASGTTNRGQNEKLFF. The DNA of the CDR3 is TGTGCCAGTGGGACCACAAACAGGGGGCAAAATGAAAAACTGTTTTTT. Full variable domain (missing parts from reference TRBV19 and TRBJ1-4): DGGITQSPKYLFRKEGQNVTLSCEQNLNHDAMYWYRQDPGQGLRLIYYSQIVNDFQKGDIAEGYSVSREKKESFPLTVTSAQKNPTAFYLCASGTTNRGQNEKLFFGSGTQLSVL.

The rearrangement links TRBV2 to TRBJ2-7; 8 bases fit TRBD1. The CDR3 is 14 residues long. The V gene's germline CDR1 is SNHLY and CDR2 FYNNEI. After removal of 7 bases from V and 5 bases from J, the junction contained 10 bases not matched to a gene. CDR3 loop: CASTYRDRPHEQYF. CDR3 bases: TGTGCCAGCACCTACCGGGACAGGCCCCACGAGCAGTACTTC.

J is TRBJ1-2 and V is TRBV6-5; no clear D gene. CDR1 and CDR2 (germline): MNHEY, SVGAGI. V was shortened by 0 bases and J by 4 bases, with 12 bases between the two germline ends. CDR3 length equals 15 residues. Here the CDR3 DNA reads TGTGCCAGCAGTTACTCGGGTATTGACACCTATGGCTACACCTTC. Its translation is CASSYSGIDTYGYTF.

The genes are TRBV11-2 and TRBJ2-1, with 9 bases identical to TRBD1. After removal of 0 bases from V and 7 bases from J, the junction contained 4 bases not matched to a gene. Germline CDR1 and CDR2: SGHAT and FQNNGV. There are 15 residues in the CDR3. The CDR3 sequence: CASSLDPGQGNEQFF. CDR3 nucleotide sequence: TGTGCCAGCAGCTTAGACCCCGGACAGGGGAATGAGCAGTTCTTC.

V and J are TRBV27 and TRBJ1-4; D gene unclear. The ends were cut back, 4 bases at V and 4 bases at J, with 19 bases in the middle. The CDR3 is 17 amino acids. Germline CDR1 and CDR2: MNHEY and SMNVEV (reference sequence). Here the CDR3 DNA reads TGTGCCAGCAGTTCTGTAGCCCTCAAACGCGATAATGAAAAACTGTTTTTT. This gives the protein CASSSVALKRDNEKLFF.

The CDR3 bases are TGTGCCAGCAGCGGACAGGGAAAGGGGGAGCTGTTTTTT. The encoded protein is CASSGQGKGELFF. The V and J genes are TRBV2 and TRBJ2-2, with 8 positions matching TRBD1. The CDR3 loop spans 13 amino acids. V was pared by 6 bases and J by 8 bases, with 5 bases of the junction left unmatched. From germline, CDR1 is SNHLY and CDR2 FYNNEI.

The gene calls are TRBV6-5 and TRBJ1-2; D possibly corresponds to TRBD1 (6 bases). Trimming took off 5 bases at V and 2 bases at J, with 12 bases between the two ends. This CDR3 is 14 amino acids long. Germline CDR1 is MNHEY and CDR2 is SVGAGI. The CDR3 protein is CASSIGGPNYGYTF. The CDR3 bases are TGTGCCAGCAGTATCGGGGGGCCCAACTATGGCTACACCTTC.

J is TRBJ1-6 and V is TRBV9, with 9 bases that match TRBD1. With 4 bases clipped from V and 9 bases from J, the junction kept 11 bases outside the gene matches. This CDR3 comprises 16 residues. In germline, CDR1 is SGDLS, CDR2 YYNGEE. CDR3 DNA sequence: TGTGCCAGCAGCATCTATTCCGGGACAGGGCGTTCACCCCTCCACTTT. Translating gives CASSIYSGTGRSPLHF.

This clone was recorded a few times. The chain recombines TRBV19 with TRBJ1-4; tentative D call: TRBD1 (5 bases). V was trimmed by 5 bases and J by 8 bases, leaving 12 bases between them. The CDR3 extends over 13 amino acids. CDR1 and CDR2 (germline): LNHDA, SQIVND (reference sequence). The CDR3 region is CASSGQGNEKLFF. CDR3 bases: TGTGCCAGTAGTGGGCAGGGAAACGAAAAACTGTTTTTT.

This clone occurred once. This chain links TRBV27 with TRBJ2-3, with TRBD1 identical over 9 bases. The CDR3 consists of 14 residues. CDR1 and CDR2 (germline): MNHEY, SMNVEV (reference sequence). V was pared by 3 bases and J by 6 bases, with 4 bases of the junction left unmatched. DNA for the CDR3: TGTGCCAGCAGTTTGGGACAGGGAGTTGATACGCAGTATTTT. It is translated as CASSLGQGVDTQYF.

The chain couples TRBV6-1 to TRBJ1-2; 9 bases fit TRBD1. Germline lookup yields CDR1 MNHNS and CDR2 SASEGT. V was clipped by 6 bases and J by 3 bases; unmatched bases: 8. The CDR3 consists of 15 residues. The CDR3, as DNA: TGTGCCAGCAGCATGGGGACAGGGACATACTATGGCTACACCTTC. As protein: CASSMGTGTYYGYTF.

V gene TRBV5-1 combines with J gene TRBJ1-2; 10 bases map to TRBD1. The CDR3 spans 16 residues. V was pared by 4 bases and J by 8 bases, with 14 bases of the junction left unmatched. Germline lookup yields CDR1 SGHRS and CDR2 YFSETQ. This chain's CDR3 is CASSEWTGGNTFGYTF. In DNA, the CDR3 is TGCGCCAGCAGCGAATGGACAGGGGGAAACACCTTCGGCTACACCTTC.

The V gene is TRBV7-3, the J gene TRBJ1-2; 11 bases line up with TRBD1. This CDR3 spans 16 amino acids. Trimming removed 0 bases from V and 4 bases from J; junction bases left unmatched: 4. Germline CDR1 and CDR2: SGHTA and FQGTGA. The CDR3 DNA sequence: TGTGCCAGCAGCTTAACGTCCGGGACAGGGGGCTATGGCTACACCTTC. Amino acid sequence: CASSLTSGTGGYGYTF.

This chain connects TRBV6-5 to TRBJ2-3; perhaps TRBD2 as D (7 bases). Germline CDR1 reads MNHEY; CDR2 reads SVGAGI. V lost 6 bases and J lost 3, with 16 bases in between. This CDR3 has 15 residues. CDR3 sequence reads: CASRPLQGGTDTQYF. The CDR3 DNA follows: TGTGCCAGCAGGCCCCTACAGGGAGGGACAGATACGCAGTATTTT.